These 32 T cell receptor beta chains were sequenced from one sample in a study of T cell responses to AZD1222 COVID-19 vaccine. Sequenced by immunoSEQ multiplex PCR; TCRdb stores in-frame clones only, minus some. Of about 150,000 clones in the sample, approximately 86% were seen once. The sample here was peripheral blood, taken after recovery from COVID-19. The receptors derive from an adult who had recovered from COVID-19.

Concerning this clone itself: A junction boundary mismatches the germline segment, possibly from a read error. The V and J genes are TRBV6-4 and TRBJ2-2; TRBD1 aligns across 8 bases. The CDR3 contains 20 residues. CDR1 is MRHNA, CDR2 SNTAGT, per germline. CDR3 residues: CASISVRTGWRLANTGELFF. The CDR3 coding sequence is TGTGCCAGCATCTCGGTTCGGACAGGGTGGAGGCTAGCGAATACCGGGGAGCTGTTTTTT.

The chain couples TRBV3-1 (or the pseudogene TRBV3-2) to TRBJ2-5, with TRBD2 matching over 9 bases. J gave up 7 bases and V 4 bases, and 16 bases lay outside the gene matches. Germline values: CDR1 LGHDT, CDR2 YNNKEL (reference sequence). The CDR3 runs 17 residues. The CDR3 nucleotides are TGTGCCAGCAGCCCGACGCTACTAAGCGGGGGGTCCCCGACCCAGTACTTC. Amino acid sequence: CASSPTLLSGGSPTQYF.

This clone was detected only once. V and J are TRBV5-1 and TRBJ2-2; unclear D gene. Germline values: CDR1 SGHRS, CDR2 YFSETQ. V lost 0 bases to trimming and J lost 7 bases, with 4 bases between them. The CDR3 is 12 amino acids. CDR3 sequence: CASSLEIGELFF. The CDR3 DNA sequence: TGCGCCAGCAGCTTGGAGATCGGGGAGCTGTTTTTT.

The chain uses TRBV28 and TRBJ1-2, with TRBD1 identical over 9 bases. Looked up from germline, CDR1 is MDHEN and CDR2 is SYDVKM. This CDR3 spans 14 amino acids. Losses at the gene ends were 6 bases for V and 3 bases for J; bases not matched to a gene: 5. The CDR3 reads CASSLWTGDYGYTF. The CDR3 region has the DNA TGTGCCAGCAGCCTATGGACAGGGGACTATGGCTACACCTTC.

This chain joins TRBV6-5 and TRBJ1-2; 8 positions agree with TRBD1. The CDR3 length is 13 residues. Germline CDR1 is MNHEY and CDR2 is SVGAGI. V shed 7 bases and J 8 bases; nucleotides not matched to a gene: 9. Here the CDR3 DNA reads TGTGCCAGCACCGACGGACAGGGAGGAGGCTACACCTTC. It codes for CASTDGQGGGYTF.

The chain joins TRBV4-2 to TRBJ2-2; no definite D call. This CDR3 contains 11 residues. Trimming removed 0 bases from V and 9 bases from J, with 2 bases in between. CDR1 is LGHNA, CDR2 YNFKEQ, per germline. This chain's CDR3 is CASSQDRELFF. CDR3 in DNA: TGTGCCAGCAGCCAAGATCGGGAGCTGTTTTTT.

This chain links TRBV2 with TRBJ2-5; 10 nucleotides agree with TRBD2. The CDR3 covers 12 residues. Germline loops: CDR1 SNHLY, CDR2 FYNNEI. V shed 11 bases, J shed 5 bases, and the junction held 5 bases outside the gene matches. CDR3 bases: TGTGCCGATCAGCGGGAGGGGGAGACCCAGTACTTC. Protein: CADQREGETQYF. The variable domain in full, completed from reference TRBV2 and TRBJ2-5, reads EPEVTQTPSHQVTQMGQEVILRCVPISNHLYFYWYRQILGQKVEFLVSFYNNEISEKSEIFDDQFSVERPDGSNFTLKIRSTKLEDSAMYFCADQREGETQYFGPGTRLLVL.

This chain uses TRBV4-1 with TRBJ2-3; TRBD1 matches at 8 bases. V trimming: 4 bases; J trimming: 2 bases; junction bases outside the gene matches: 8. The germline gives CDR1 MGHRA, CDR2 YSYEKL. The CDR3 is 16 amino acids. Here the CDR3 reads CASSRGDRGDTDTQYF. As DNA, the CDR3 is TGCGCCAGCAGCCGGGGAGACAGGGGCGACACAGATACGCAGTATTTT.

The chain has TRBV6-2 or TRBV6-3 and TRBJ1-5; 8 bases agree with TRBD1. J gave up 2 bases and V 5 bases, and 5 bases lay outside the gene matches. The CDR3 is 15 residues long. CDR1 MNHEY and CDR2 SVGEGT come from the germline V gene. CDR3 nucleotide sequence: TGTGCCAGCAGTATCGGGGGACAGGGCAATCAGCCCCAGCATTTT. This encodes CASSIGGQGNQPQHF.

This chain uses TRBV6-5 with TRBJ1-1; tentative D call: TRBD1 (5 bases). The V and J ends lost 2 bases and 4 bases respectively, with 14 bases between them. Germline V lookup: CDR1 MNHEY, CDR2 SVGAGI. This CDR3 region has 15 residues. This CDR3 is CASSYPGGGATEAFF. The DNA of the CDR3 is TGTGCCAGCAGTTACCCCGGGGGAGGGGCCACTGAAGCTTTCTTT.

V usage is TRBV5-6 and J usage is TRBJ2-7; D is unresolved. CDR3 size: 14 residues. The germline gives CDR1 SGHDT, CDR2 YYEEEE. V was cut by 4 bases and J by 2 bases, with 13 bases left in between. The CDR3 loop reads CASSPRRVTYEQYF. Here the CDR3 DNA reads TGTGCCAGCAGCCCTCGACGAGTCACCTACGAGCAGTACTTC.

The chain carries TRBV28 and TRBJ2-3, with 7 bases matching TRBD2. The CDR3 is 14 amino acids. The J segment lost 15 bases and the V segment lost 4 bases, leaving 16 bases of the junction unmatched. Germline loops: CDR1 MDHEN, CDR2 SYDVKM. Here the CDR3 DNA reads TGTGCCAGCAGTTATATCGAGGGAGGGCCGAGTATCTATTTT. This codes for CASSYIEGGPSIYF.

V is TRBV5-1 and J is TRBJ1-4; a weak D match, TRBD1 (5 bases). The CDR3 loop spans 14 amino acids. CDR1 is SGHRS and CDR2 is YFSETQ in the germline V gene. V was shortened by 5 bases and J by 9 bases, with 17 bases between the two germline ends. Written as DNA, the CDR3 is TGCGCCAGCAGACTGGCAGGGCCAGGTAAAAAACTGTTTTTT. Translation gives CASRLAGPGKKLFF.

The V and J genes are TRBV18 and TRBJ1-1, with D unclear. Trimming took off 3 bases at V and 3 bases at J, with 14 bases between the two ends. The CDR3 has 15 amino acids. Germline values: CDR1 KGHSH, CDR2 LQKENI. CDR3 DNA: TGTGCCAGCTCACCGGGCGGGGTGTGGGACACTGAAGCTTTCTTT. It specifies CASSPGGVWDTEAFF. Together with reference TRBV18 and TRBJ1-1, the CDR3 gives the full variable domain: NAGVMQNPRHLVRRRGQEARLRCSPMKGHSHVYWYRQLPEEGLKFMVYLQKENIIDESGMPKERFSAEFPKEGPSILRIQQVVRGDSAAYFCASSPGGVWDTEAFFGQGTRLTVV.

The CDR3 sequence is CAISERVQDRSFF. The CDR3, as DNA: TGTGCCATCAGTGAGAGGGTCCAGGACCGGTCTTTCTTT. The chain has TRBV10-3 and TRBJ1-1; D not resolved. Trimming removed 2 bases from V and 12 bases from J, with 16 bases in between. The CDR3 is 13 residues long. Per germline, CDR1 ENHRY and CDR2 SYGVKD.

This rearrangement joins TRBV7-2 to TRBJ2-2; D is unresolved. From germline, CDR1 is SGHTA and CDR2 FQGNSA. Between the trimmed V and J ends, which lost 5 bases and 1 base, there was a span of 8 bases. CDR3 length equals 14 residues. In nucleotides, the CDR3 is TGTGCCAGCAGCATCCTACTGAACACCGGGGAGCTGTTTTTT. Protein product: CASSILLNTGELFF.

This chain connects TRBV24-1 to TRBJ2-3; D remains unclear. Germline values: CDR1 KGHDR, CDR2 SFDVKD. The CDR3 length is 14 residues. V lost 4 bases and J 1 base, leaving 8 bases between the germline ends. The CDR3 here is CATSETIGTDTQYF. For the CDR3, the DNA is TGTGCCACCAGTGAGACGATCGGCACAGATACGCAGTATTTT.

The V call is TRBV11-3, the J call TRBJ2-3, with 8 bases fitting TRBD1. There are 15 residues in the CDR3. Per the germline V gene, CDR1 is SGHNT and CDR2 is YENEEA. V trimming: 5 bases; J trimming: 6 bases; junction bases outside the gene matches: 10. CDR3 amino acids: CASSHGQGNWDTQYF. CDR3 in DNA: TGTGCCAGCAGCCACGGACAGGGAAATTGGGATACGCAGTATTTT.

The V and J genes are TRBV7-8 and TRBJ2-1; the match to TRBD2 covers 9 bases. The V and J ends lost 3 bases and 3 bases, in that order; junction bases with no gene match: 6. CDR3 length: 16 residues. Germline V gene data show CDR1 as SGHVS and CDR2 as FQNEAQ. CDR3 in DNA: TGTGCCAGCAGCTTCGTGGTTAGCGGGGGCTACAATGAGCAGTTCTTC. Translated, it gives CASSFVVSGGYNEQFF.

The genes are TRBV13 and TRBJ1-2; 9 bases line up with TRBD1. The CDR3 totals 17 residues. The trim removed 5 bases at V and 8 bases at J, leaving 18 bases unmatched. The V gene's germline CDR1 is PRHDT and CDR2 FYEKMQ (reference sequence). CDR3 nucleotide sequence: TGTGCCAGCAGCATCCGGGACAGGGAGCCCAGACCAGAAGGCTACACCTTC. This encodes CASSIRDREPRPEGYTF.

The chain links TRBV19 to TRBJ1-2, with TRBD1 matching over 10 bases. V trimming: 3 bases; J trimming: 0 bases; junction bases outside the gene matches: 7. From germline, CDR1 is LNHDA and CDR2 SQIVND (reference sequence). The CDR3 loop spans 17 amino acids. This chain's CDR3 is CASSIFSDRGPNYGYTF. CDR3 nucleotide sequence: TGTGCCAGTAGTATTTTTTCTGACAGGGGGCCTAACTATGGCTACACCTTC.

CDR3 DNA: TGCAGCGTTGATACAGGGGGCAGCCCTGAAGCTTTCTTT. Its protein is CSVDTGGSPEAFF. J is TRBJ1-1 and V is TRBV29-1; 9 positions agree with TRBD1. The CDR3 loop spans 13 amino acids. Looked up from germline, CDR1 is SQVTM and CDR2 is ANQGSEA. With V trimmed by 3 bases and J by 6 bases, 5 bases remained unmatched.

The chain combines TRBV4-1 with TRBJ1-1; no clear D gene. The V and J ends lost 1 base and 0 bases respectively, with 12 bases between them. The germline V gene has CDR1 MGHRA and CDR2 YSYEKL. CDR3 length: 16 residues. CDR3 loop: CASSQVTPPLNTEAFF. DNA for the CDR3: TGCGCCAGCAGCCAAGTTACCCCTCCTCTGAACACTGAAGCTTTCTTT.

This CDR3 reads CATRPHRSYEQYF. The CDR3 coding sequence is TGTGCCACCAGACCCCACAGGTCCTACGAGCAGTACTTC. This chain uses TRBV27 with TRBJ2-7, with a possible D match to TRBD1 (5 bases). Deletions cut 10 bases from V and 1 base from J, with 14 bases between. The CDR3 runs to 13 residues. Germline CDR1 MNHEY, CDR2 SMNVEV (reference sequence).

This clone was seen only once. This rearrangement joins TRBV6-2 or TRBV6-3 to TRBJ2-4, with 7 bases lining up with TRBD1. Trimming removed 5 bases from V and 5 bases from J; junction bases left unmatched: 6. Germline assignment: CDR1 MNHEY and CDR2 SVGEGT. CDR3 length: 14 residues. This chain's CDR3 is CASSPKDRQNIQYF. In DNA form, the CDR3 reads TGTGCCAGCAGTCCGAAGGACAGGCAAAACATTCAGTACTTC.

The V call is TRBV7-3, the J call TRBJ2-6, with a tentative D call TRBD2 (5 bases). V was shortened by 8 bases and J by 0 bases, with 5 bases between the two germline ends. The CDR3 runs to 13 residues. CDR1 and CDR2 from the germline V gene are SGHTA and FQGTGA. The CDR3 here is CASRDSGANVLTF. For the CDR3, the DNA is TGTGCCAGCCGGGACTCTGGGGCCAACGTCCTGACTTTC.

The gene calls are TRBV19 and TRBJ2-7; 8 bases align to TRBD1. The CDR3 spans 15 residues. Germline lookup yields CDR1 LNHDA and CDR2 SQIVND (reference sequence). The V and J ends lost 5 bases and 6 bases, in that order; junction bases with no gene match: 12. The CDR3 protein is CASSDQGAQSGEQYF. CDR3 DNA: TGTGCCAGTAGTGATCAGGGGGCGCAGTCGGGCGAGCAGTACTTC.

Of note for this clone: Compared with germline, one end of the junction differs, possibly owing to a read error. The rearrangement joins TRBV7-7 to TRBJ2-3, with unresolved D. The CDR3 loop spans 15 amino acids. Germline CDR1 SSHAT, CDR2 FNYEAQ (reference sequence). The CDR3 bases are TGTGCTAGCAGCTTAGCTGGTACTGGCACAGATACGCAGTATTTT. As protein: CASSLAGTGTDTQYF.

This clone showed up just once. An end of the junction differs from the germline gene, which may be a read error. V gene TRBV5-1 combines with J gene TRBJ2-2; D unresolved. Germline CDR1 reads SGHRS; CDR2 reads YFSETQ. The CDR3 runs to 14 residues. This CDR3 is CPSKRLDLTGELFF. The CDR3 nucleotides are TGCCCCAGCAAGCGACTCGACCTCACCGGGGAGCTGTTTTTT.

This clone was counted a single time. V and J are TRBV2 and TRBJ1-2, with 7 bases lining up with TRBD1. The ends lost 8 bases at V and 2 bases at J; junction bases unmatched: 8. The CDR3 is 14 residues long. Per the germline V gene, CDR1 is SNHLY and CDR2 is FYNNEI. CDR3 nucleotides: TGTGCCAGCGTCTCGCAACAGGGGAACTATGGCTACACCTTC. It encodes CASVSQQGNYGYTF.

This clone appeared once. The V gene is TRBV18, the J gene TRBJ1-4; unclear D gene. Germline loops: CDR1 KGHSH, CDR2 LQKENI. This CDR3 is 12 amino acids long. The ends were cut back, 8 bases at V and 5 bases at J, with 9 bases in the middle. The CDR3 region is CASRTVNEKLFF. As DNA, the CDR3 is TGTGCCAGCCGGACGGTGAATGAAAAACTGTTTTTT.

V is TRBV29-1 and J is TRBJ1-1; no clear D. V gave up 6 bases and J gave up 0 bases, with 11 bases separating them. The germline gives CDR1 SQVTM, CDR2 ANQGSEA. This CDR3 spans 13 amino acids. The CDR3, as DNA: TGCAGCGTCGCCTCCGGGATGAACACTGAAGCTTTCTTT. Translation gives CSVASGMNTEAFF.